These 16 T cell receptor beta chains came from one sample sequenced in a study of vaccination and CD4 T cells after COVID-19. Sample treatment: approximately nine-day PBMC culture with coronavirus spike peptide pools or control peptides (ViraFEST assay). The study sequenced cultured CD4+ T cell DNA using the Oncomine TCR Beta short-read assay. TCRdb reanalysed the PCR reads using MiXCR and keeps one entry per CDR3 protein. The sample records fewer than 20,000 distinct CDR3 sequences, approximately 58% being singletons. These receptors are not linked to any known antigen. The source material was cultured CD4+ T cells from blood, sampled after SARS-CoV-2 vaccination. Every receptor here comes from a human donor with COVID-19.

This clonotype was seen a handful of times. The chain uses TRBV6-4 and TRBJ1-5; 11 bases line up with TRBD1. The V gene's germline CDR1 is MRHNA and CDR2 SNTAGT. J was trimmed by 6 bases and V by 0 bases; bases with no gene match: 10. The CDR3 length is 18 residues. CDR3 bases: TGTGCCAGCAGTGACTCGAAAGGGGGACAGGGGGTTATTCAGCCCCAGCATTTT. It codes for CASSDSKGGQGVIQPQHF.

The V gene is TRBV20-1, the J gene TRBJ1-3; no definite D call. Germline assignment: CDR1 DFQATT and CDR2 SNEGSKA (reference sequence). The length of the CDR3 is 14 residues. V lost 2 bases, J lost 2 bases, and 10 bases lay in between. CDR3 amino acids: CSARKTSTGNTIYF. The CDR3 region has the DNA TGCAGTGCTAGAAAGACCAGTACTGGAAACACCATATATTTT.

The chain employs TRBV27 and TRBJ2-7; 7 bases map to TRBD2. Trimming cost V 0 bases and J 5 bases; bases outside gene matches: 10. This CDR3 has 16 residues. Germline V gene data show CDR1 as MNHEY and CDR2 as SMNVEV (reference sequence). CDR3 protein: CASSLSPQRGLHEQYF. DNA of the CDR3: TGTGCCAGCAGTTTATCTCCCCAGCGGGGTCTCCACGAGCAGTACTTC.

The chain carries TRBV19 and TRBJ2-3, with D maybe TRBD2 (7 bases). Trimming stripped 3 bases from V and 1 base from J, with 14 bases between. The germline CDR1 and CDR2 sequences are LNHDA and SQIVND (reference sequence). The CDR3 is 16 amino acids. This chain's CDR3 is CASSIGQGRGTDTQYF. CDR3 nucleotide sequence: TGTGCCAGTAGTATCGGGCAGGGGAGGGGCACAGATACGCAGTATTTT.

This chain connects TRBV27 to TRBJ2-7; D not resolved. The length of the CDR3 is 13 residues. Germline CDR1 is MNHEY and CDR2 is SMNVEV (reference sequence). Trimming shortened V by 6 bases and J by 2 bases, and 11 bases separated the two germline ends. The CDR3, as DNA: TGTGCCAGCAGAGCCCCAGGCCCCTACGAGCAGTACTTC. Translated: CASRAPGPYEQYF.

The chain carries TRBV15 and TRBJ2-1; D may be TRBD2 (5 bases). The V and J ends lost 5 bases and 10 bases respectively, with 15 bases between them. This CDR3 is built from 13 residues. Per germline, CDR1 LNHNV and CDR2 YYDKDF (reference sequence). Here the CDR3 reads CATSQDFPREQFF. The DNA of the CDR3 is TGTGCCACCAGCCAGGACTTTCCGCGAGAGCAGTTCTTC.

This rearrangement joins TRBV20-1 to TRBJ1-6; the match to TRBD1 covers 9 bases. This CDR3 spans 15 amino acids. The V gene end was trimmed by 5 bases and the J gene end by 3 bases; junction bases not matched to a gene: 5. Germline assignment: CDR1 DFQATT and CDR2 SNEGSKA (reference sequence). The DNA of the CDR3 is TGCAGTGCTGGGGGACAGGGATTCTATAATTCACCCCTCCACTTT. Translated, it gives CSAGGQGFYNSPLHF.

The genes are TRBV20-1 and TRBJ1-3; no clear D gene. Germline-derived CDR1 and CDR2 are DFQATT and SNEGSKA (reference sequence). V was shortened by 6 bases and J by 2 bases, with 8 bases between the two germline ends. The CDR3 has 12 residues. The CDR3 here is CSAPLPGNTIYF. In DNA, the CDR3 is TGCAGTGCCCCTTTACCTGGAAACACCATATATTTT.

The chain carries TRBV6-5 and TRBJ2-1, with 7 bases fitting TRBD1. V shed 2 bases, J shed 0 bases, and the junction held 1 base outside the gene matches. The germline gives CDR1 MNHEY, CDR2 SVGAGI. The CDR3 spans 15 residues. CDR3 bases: TGTGCCAGCAGTTACGCAGGGGGCTCCTACAATGAGCAGTTCTTC. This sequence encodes CASSYAGGSYNEQFF.

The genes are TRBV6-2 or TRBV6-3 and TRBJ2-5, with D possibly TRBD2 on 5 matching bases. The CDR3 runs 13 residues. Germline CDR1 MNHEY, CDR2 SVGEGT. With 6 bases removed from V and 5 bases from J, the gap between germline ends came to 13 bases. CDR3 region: CASRDWYAETQYF. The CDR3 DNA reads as TGTGCCAGCAGGGACTGGTATGCGGAGACCCAGTACTTC.

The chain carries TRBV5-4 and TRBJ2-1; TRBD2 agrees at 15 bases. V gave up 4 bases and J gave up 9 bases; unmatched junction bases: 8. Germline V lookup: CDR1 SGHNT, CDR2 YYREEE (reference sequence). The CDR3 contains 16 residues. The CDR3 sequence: CASSQGLAGGGGEQFF. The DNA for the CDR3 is TGTGCCAGCAGCCAAGGACTAGCGGGGGGGGGAGGTGAGCAGTTCTTC.

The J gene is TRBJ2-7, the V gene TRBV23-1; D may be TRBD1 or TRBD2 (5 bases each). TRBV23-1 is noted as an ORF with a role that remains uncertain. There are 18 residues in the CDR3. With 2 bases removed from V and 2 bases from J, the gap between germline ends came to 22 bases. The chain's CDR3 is CASSQDVGTDRKAYEQYF. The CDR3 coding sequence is TGCGCCAGCAGTCAAGATGTTGGGACGGACCGAAAAGCCTACGAGCAGTACTTC.

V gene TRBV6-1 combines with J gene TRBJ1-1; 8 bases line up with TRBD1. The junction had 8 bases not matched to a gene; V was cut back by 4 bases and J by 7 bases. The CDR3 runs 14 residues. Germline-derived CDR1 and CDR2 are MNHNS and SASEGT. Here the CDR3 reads CASSAGTGHYEAFF. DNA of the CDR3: TGTGCCAGCAGTGCCGGGACAGGACACTATGAAGCTTTCTTT.

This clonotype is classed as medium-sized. The CDR3 nucleotides read TGTGCCAGCAGTGAAGCGGACAGGGAAGAGACCCAGTACTTC. Translated: CASSEADREETQYF. The chain employs TRBV2 and TRBJ2-5; 8 bases line up with TRBD1. With V trimmed by 0 bases and J by 3 bases, 0 bases remained unmatched. The length of the CDR3 is 14 residues. Germline CDR1 SNHLY, CDR2 FYNNEI.

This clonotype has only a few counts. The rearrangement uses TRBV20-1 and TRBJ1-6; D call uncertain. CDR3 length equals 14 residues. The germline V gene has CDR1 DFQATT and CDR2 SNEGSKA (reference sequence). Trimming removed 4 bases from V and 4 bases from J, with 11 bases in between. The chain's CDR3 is CSAIQRAYNSPLHF. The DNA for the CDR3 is TGCAGTGCTATTCAAAGGGCGTATAATTCACCCCTCCACTTT.

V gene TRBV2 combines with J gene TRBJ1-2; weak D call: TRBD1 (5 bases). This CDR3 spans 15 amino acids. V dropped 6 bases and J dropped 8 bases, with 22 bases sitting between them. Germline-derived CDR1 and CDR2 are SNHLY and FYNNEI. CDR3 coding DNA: TGTGCCAGCAGCCCCCCGACGTCAGGGTCGAGGGGCTACACCTTC. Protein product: CASSPPTSGSRGYTF.